One sample yielded the 22 T cell receptor beta chains listed below, sequenced in a study of identical twins. TCRdb re-called the 5' RACE reads with MiXCR, one entry per CDR3 protein. The table includes fewer than 500,000 distinct CDR3 sequences, 13% to 15% detected once. In addition, the sample was reused for a study of yellow fever vaccine responses in identical twins.

The sample was CD4+ T cells sorted from blood. The receptors were sampled from a woman in her late teens or twenties in good health.

The chain uses TRBV5-6 and TRBJ1-6; 8 bases line up with TRBD1. Germline CDR1 and CDR2: SGHDT and YYEEEE. This CDR3 is 15 amino acids long. Losses at the gene ends were 2 bases for V and 10 bases for J; bases not matched to a gene: 8. This CDR3 reads CASSFGRQGASPLHF. In DNA, the CDR3 is TGTGCCAGCAGCTTCGGTCGCCAGGGGGCCTCACCCCTCCACTTT.

In this sample, this clonotype turned up a few times. V is TRBV12-3 or TRBV12-4 and J is TRBJ2-4; no definite D call. V was pared by 3 bases and J by 0 bases, with 12 bases between. The CDR3 is made up of 16 amino acids. CDR3 sequence reads: CASSFTGSLAKNIQYF. Written as DNA, the CDR3 is TGTGCCAGCAGTTTTACCGGCAGCTTAGCCAAAAACATTCAGTACTTC.

The chain links TRBV6-1 to TRBJ2-3; 8 bases agree with TRBD2. The CDR3 sequence is 13 residues long. Germline V gene data show CDR1 as MNHNS and CDR2 as SASEGT. The V segment lost 11 bases and the J segment 0 bases; nucleotides outside the gene matches: 4. CDR3 nucleotides: TGTGCCGCTAAGCGGGGGAGCACAGATACGCAGTATTTT. This codes for CAAKRGSTDTQYF.

The chain combines TRBV20-1 with TRBJ2-7, with TRBD2 matching 7 bases. Per the germline V gene, CDR1 is DFQATT and CDR2 is SNEGSKA (reference sequence). The ends lost 2 bases at V and 6 bases at J; junction bases unmatched: 13. This CDR3 comprises 15 residues. This chain's CDR3 is CSARRSGAVTSEQYF. The CDR3 coding sequence is TGCAGTGCTAGACGCAGCGGGGCCGTCACCTCCGAGCAGTACTTC.

In its sample, this clonotype was seen a few times. This chain joins TRBV4-1 and TRBJ2-2; 8 positions match TRBD1. Germline loops: CDR1 MGHRA, CDR2 YSYEKL. J lost 4 bases, V lost 4 bases, and 8 bases had no gene match. CDR3 size: 16 residues. CDR3 loop: CASSLQAGQGTGELFF. The CDR3 DNA follows: TGCGCCAGCAGCCTCCAAGCAGGACAGGGCACCGGGGAGCTGTTTTTT.

This clonotype was seen more than once but under ten times. The chain has TRBV7-2 and TRBJ1-2; a weak D match, TRBD1 (5 bases). From germline, CDR1 is SGHTA and CDR2 FQGNSA. V shed 0 bases and J shed 8 bases, with 10 bases lying between them. This CDR3 has 13 amino acids. As DNA, the CDR3 is TGTGCCAGCAGCTTAGCTGCAGGGCAAGGCTACACCTTC. Its translation is CASSLAAGQGYTF.

Here the CDR3 reads CASSLSWFYEQYF. The CDR3 nucleotides are TGTGCCAGCAGTTTGAGCTGGTTCTACGAGCAGTACTTC. The rearrangement uses TRBV12-3 or TRBV12-4 and TRBJ2-7; D uncertain. The CDR3 contains 13 residues. V dropped 3 bases and J dropped 3 bases, with 9 bases sitting between them.

There are a few counts of this clonotype. The CDR3 sequence is CASSLGLGTGYTF. The CDR3 nucleotides are TGTGCCAGCTCCCTAGGGTTGGGGACTGGCTACACCTTC. This chain uses TRBV12-3 or TRBV12-4 with TRBJ1-2; weak D call: TRBD1 (5 bases). V lost 8 bases to trimming and J lost 7 bases, with 17 bases between them. There are 13 residues in the CDR3.

This clonotype appeared many times. The DNA of the CDR3 is TGTGCCAGCACCCCTCGGGAGACCCTCTACAATGAGCAGTTCTTC. The encoded protein is CASTPRETLYNEQFF. This chain uses TRBV27 with TRBJ2-1; possibly TRBD2 for D (6 bases). The germline V gene has CDR1 MNHEY and CDR2 SMNVEV (reference sequence). Trimming took 7 bases from V and 3 from J, leaving 16 bases between them. The CDR3 consists of 15 residues.

This rearrangement joins TRBV9 to TRBJ2-3; the D gene could be TRBD1 or TRBD2 (5 bases each). Trimming removed 3 bases from V and 4 bases from J, with 21 bases in between. The germline CDR1 and CDR2 sequences are SGDLS and YYNGEE. This CDR3 has 17 amino acids. CDR3 sequence reads: CASSAYAGTRDADTQYF. CDR3 nucleotides: TGTGCCAGCAGCGCCTACGCCGGGACCAGAGATGCAGATACGCAGTATTTT. Looking up the rest from reference TRBV9 and TRBJ2-3 gives the full variable domain: DSGVTQTPKHLITATGQRVTLRCSPRSGDLSVYWYQQSLDQGLQFLIQYYNGEERAKGNILERFSAQQFPDLHSELNLSSLELGDSALYFCASSAYAGTRDADTQYFGPGTRLTVL.

The chain carries TRBV6-1 and TRBJ2-7, with 12 bases matching TRBD2. The CDR3 runs to 14 residues. V lost 6 bases and J lost 2; bases outside the gene matches: 2. CDR1 and CDR2 (germline): MNHNS, SASEGT. The CDR3 region has the DNA TGTGCCAGCAGCGCTAGCGGGGGGGCCTACGAGCAGTACTTC. Protein: CASSASGGAYEQYF.

V and J are TRBV5-5 and TRBJ2-1, with 11 bases that match TRBD2. Trimming at V came to 3 bases and at J to 3 bases, leaving 8 bases not matched to a gene. The CDR3 length is 17 residues. Germline V gene data show CDR1 as SGHKS and CDR2 as YYEKEE (reference sequence). This CDR3 reads CASSWPRLAGGYNEQFF. CDR3 sequence (DNA): TGTGCCAGCAGCTGGCCTCGGCTAGCGGGAGGCTACAATGAGCAGTTCTTC. Full variable domain (remainder filled in from reference TRBV5-5 and TRBJ2-1): DAGVTQSPTHLIKTRGQQVTLRCSPISGHKSVSWYQQVLGQGPQFIFQYYEKEERGRGNFPDRFSARQFPNYSSELNVNALLLGDSALYLCASSWPRLAGGYNEQFFGPGTRLTVL.

The chain uses TRBV5-4 and TRBJ2-4, with TRBD2 identical over 7 bases. There are 16 residues in the CDR3. V was clipped by 0 bases and J by 4 bases; unmatched bases: 7. Germline V lookup: CDR1 SGHNT, CDR2 YYREEE (reference sequence). This CDR3 is CASSLAGVGGKNIQYF. CDR3 nucleotide sequence: TGTGCCAGCAGCTTGGCCGGAGTGGGGGGGAAAAACATTCAGTACTTC.

This chain connects TRBV25-1 to TRBJ2-7; 11 nucleotides align to TRBD1. The V gene end was trimmed by 4 bases and the J gene end by 1 base; junction bases not matched to a gene: 3. In germline, CDR1 is MGHDK, CDR2 SYGVNS. The CDR3 extends over 15 amino acids. DNA of the CDR3: TGTGCCAGCAGTGGAGGGACAGGGGGATCCTACGAGCAGTACTTC. As protein: CASSGGTGGSYEQYF.

Only a few counts were recorded for this clonotype. The rearrangement links TRBV12-3 or TRBV12-4 to TRBJ2-6; TRBD1 might be the D (5 bases). The CDR3 sequence is 19 residues long. The ends were cut back, 2 bases at V and 4 bases at J, with 21 bases in the middle. The CDR3, as DNA: TGTGCCAGCAGTTTAAGCCCCCCAGGGAATCTGCTCGGGGCCAACGTCCTGACTTTC. It yields the protein CASSLSPPGNLLGANVLTF.

This chain joins TRBV19 and TRBJ2-1; TRBD1 aligns across 8 bases. The CDR3 loop spans 17 amino acids. Germline assignment: CDR1 LNHDA and CDR2 SQIVND (reference sequence). With 5 bases clipped from V and 5 bases from J, the junction kept 14 bases outside the gene matches. The CDR3: CASSRTGMLTGNNEQFF. CDR3 nucleotide sequence: TGTGCCAGTAGTCGGACAGGGATGCTGACAGGTAACAATGAGCAGTTCTTC.

This clonotype was counted only a few times. This chain uses TRBV6-1 with TRBJ1-1, with 7 bases matching TRBD1. The CDR3 is made up of 14 amino acids. Per the germline V gene, CDR1 is MNHNS and CDR2 is SASEGT. Trimming removed 6 bases from V and 5 bases from J; junction bases left unmatched: 9. CDR3 region: CASSRQGFNTEAFF. The CDR3 nucleotides read TGTGCCAGCAGCCGACAGGGTTTTAATACTGAAGCTTTCTTT.

In this sample, this clonotype turned up many times. The gene calls are TRBV2 and TRBJ2-7, with D possibly TRBD2 on 6 matching bases. The CDR3 is made up of 12 amino acids. The germline V gene has CDR1 SNHLY and CDR2 FYNNEI. The V gene lost 9 bases and the J gene lost 3 bases, with 12 bases spanning the gap. The CDR3 DNA is TGTGCCAGTGCCACAGCGGGCTACGAGCAGTACTTC. Translated, it gives CASATAGYEQYF.

DNA of the CDR3: TGCAGCGGCCTTAAGGACAGGGGAAACAATGAGCAGTTCTTC. Amino acids: CSGLKDRGNNEQFF. The chain is built from TRBV29-1 and TRBJ2-1; 9 bases agree with TRBD1. Germline lookup yields CDR1 SQVTM and CDR2 ANQGSEA. V shed 7 bases and J 5 bases; nucleotides not matched to a gene: 9. This CDR3 spans 14 amino acids.

The rearrangement joins TRBV25-1 to TRBJ1-3, with TRBD1 identical over 7 bases. Trimming cost V 2 bases and J 0 bases; bases outside gene matches: 4. The germline V gene has CDR1 MGHDK and CDR2 SYGVNS. CDR3 length: 16 amino acids. The CDR3: CASSEVGTASGNTIYF. DNA for the CDR3: TGTGCCAGCAGTGAAGTAGGGACAGCCTCTGGAAACACCATATATTTT.

The chain uses TRBV30 and TRBJ2-7; the D is unclear. There are 11 residues in the CDR3. Germline V gene lookup returns CDR1 GTSNPN and CDR2 SVGIG (reference sequence). V lost 0 bases and J 9 bases, leaving 9 bases between the germline ends. The DNA of the CDR3 is TGTGCCTGGAGTGTTAGAACCTGGCAGTACTTC. This encodes CAWSVRTWQYF.

In this sample, this clonotype turned up a few times. This chain connects TRBV7-8 to TRBJ2-5, with 7 bases that match TRBD1. CDR1 is SGHVS and CDR2 is FQNEAQ in the germline V gene. This CDR3 has 14 amino acids. Trimming cost V 3 bases and J 3 bases; bases outside gene matches: 4. CDR3 protein: CASSFGTVEETQYF. The CDR3 nucleotides read TGTGCCAGCAGCTTCGGGACAGTGGAAGAGACCCAGTACTTC.